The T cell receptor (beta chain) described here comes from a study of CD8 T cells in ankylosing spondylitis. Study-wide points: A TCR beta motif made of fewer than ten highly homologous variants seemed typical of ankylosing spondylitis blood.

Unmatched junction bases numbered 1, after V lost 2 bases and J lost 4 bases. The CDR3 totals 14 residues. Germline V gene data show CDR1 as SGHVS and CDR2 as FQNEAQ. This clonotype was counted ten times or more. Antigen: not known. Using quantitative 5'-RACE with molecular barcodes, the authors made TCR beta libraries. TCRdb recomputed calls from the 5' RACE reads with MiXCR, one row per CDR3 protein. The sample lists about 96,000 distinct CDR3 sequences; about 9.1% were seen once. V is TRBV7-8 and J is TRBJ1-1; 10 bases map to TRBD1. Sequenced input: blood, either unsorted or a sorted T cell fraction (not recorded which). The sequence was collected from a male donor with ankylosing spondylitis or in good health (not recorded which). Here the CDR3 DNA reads TGTGCCAGCAGCTTAAGGACAGGGGGCACTGAAGCTTTCTTT. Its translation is CASSLRTGGTEAFF.